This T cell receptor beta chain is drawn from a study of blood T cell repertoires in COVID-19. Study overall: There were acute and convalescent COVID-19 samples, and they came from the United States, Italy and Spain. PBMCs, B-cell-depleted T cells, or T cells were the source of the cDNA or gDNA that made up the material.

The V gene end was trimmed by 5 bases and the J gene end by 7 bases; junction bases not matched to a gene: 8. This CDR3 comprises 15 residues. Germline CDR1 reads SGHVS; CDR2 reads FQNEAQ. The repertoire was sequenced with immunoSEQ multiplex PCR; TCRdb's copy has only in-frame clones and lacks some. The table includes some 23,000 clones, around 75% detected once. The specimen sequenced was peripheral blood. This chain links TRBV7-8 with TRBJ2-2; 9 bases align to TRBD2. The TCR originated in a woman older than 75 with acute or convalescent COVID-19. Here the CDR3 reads CASSTGTSWVGELFF. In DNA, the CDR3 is TGTGCCAGCAGCACTGGGACTAGCTGGGTCGGGGAGCTGTTTTTT. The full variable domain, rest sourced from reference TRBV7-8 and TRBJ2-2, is GAGVSQSPRYKVAKRGQDVALRCDPISGHVSLFWYQQALGQGPEFLTYFQNEAQLDKSGLPSDRFFAERPEGSVSTLKIQRTQQEDSAVYLCASSTGTSWVGELFFGEGSRLTVL.